This TCR beta chain was retrieved from a study of blood T cell repertoires in COVID-19. In the study's own analysis: The assay estimated nucleated cells by amplifying reference gene primers. TCRdb's table, derived via immunoSEQ multiplex PCR, lists solely in-frame clones and lacks some. That table gives V, J and clone size, and the DNA gave D and trimming. Among under 200,000 clones listed, roughly 90% were seen once. V gave up 0 bases and J gave up 8 bases; unmatched junction bases: 9. The V gene's germline CDR1 is MNHNS and CDR2 SASEGT. The CDR3 length is 16 residues. This TCR came from a young man with active or convalescent COVID-19. The rearrangement joins TRBV6-1 to TRBJ2-1; 8 bases are a match to TRBD2. Sequenced: peripheral blood. Here the CDR3 DNA reads TGTGCCAGCAGTGAAGCGCTTGCGGGAGGCCGCGATGAGCAGTTCTTC. This sequence encodes CASSEALAGGRDEQFF.